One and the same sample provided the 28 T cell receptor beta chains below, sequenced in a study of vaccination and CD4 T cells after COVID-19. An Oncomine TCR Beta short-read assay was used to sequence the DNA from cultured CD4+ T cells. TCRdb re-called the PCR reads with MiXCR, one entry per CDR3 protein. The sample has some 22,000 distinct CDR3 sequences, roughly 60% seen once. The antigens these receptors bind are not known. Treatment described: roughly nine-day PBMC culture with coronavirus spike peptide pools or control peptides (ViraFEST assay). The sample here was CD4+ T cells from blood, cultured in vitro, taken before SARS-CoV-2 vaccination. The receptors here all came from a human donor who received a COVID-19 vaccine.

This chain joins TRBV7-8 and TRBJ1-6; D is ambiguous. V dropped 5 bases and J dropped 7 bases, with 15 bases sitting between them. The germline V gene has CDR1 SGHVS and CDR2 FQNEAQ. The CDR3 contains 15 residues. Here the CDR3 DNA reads TGTGCCAGCAGCGAGGGAAAGTATATGAATTCACCCCTCCACTTT. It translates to CASSEGKYMNSPLHF.

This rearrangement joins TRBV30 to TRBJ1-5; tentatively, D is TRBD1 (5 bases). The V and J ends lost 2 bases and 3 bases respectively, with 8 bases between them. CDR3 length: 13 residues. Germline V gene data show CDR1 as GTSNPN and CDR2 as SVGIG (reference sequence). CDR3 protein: CAWSQGTNQPQHF. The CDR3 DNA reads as TGTGCCTGGAGTCAGGGTACCAATCAGCCCCAGCATTTT.

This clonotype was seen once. The CDR3 protein is CASTRPGQGEYEQYF. As DNA, the CDR3 is TGTGCCAGCACGAGACCTGGACAGGGGGAGTACGAGCAGTACTTC. V and J are TRBV6-1 and TRBJ2-7; 10 bases map to TRBD1. Germline V gene sequence: CDR1 MNHNS, CDR2 SASEGT. V lost 7 bases to trimming and J lost 4 bases; unmatched junction nucleotides: 10. The CDR3 has 15 residues.

This CDR3 reads CATSRDRGTEAFF. The DNA of the CDR3 is TGTGCCACCAGCAGAGATCGGGGGACTGAAGCTTTCTTT. The chain links TRBV15 to TRBJ1-1; possible D gene TRBD1, 5 bases. The CDR3 loop spans 13 amino acids. Germline loops: CDR1 LNHNV, CDR2 YYDKDF (reference sequence). V was trimmed by 0 bases and J by 5 bases, leaving 7 bases between them.

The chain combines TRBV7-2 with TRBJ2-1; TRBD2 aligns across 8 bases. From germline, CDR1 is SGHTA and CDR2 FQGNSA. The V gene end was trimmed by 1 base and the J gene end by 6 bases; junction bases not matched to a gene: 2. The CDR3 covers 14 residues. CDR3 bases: TGTGCCAGCAGCTTAGTACTAGCGGTCAATGAGCAGTTCTTC. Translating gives CASSLVLAVNEQFF.

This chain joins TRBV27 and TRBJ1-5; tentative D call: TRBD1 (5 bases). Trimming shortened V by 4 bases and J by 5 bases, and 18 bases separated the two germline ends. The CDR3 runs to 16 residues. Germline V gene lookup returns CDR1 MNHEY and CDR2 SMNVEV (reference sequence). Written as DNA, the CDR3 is TGTGCCAGCAGTTCCCGACAGAGAAAATCGGATCAGCCCCAGCATTTT. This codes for CASSSRQRKSDQPQHF.

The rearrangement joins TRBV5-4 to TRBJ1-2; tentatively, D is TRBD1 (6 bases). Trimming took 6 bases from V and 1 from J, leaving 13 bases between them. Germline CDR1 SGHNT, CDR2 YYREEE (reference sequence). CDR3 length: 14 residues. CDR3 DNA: TGTGCCAGCACCGAGGACAGCGGTAACTATGGCTACACCTTC. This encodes CASTEDSGNYGYTF.

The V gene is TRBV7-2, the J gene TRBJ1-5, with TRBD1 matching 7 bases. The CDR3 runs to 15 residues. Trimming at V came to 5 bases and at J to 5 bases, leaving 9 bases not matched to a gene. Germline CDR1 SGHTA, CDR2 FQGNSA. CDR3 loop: CASSLQPRGDQPQHF. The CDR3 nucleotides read TGTGCCAGCAGCCTCCAGCCCAGGGGGGATCAGCCCCAGCATTTT.

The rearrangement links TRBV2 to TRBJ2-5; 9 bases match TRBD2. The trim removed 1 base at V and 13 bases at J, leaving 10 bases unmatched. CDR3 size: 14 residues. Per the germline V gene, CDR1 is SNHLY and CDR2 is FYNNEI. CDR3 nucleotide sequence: TGTGCCAGCAGTGAAGTGCGGGGGGGCAATATGGGGTACTTC. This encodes CASSEVRGGNMGYF.

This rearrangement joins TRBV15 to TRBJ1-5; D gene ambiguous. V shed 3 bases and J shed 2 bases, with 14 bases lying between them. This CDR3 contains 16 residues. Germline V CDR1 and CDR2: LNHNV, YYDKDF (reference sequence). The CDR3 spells CATSSDVGEGNQPQHF. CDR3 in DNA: TGTGCCACCAGCAGTGACGTCGGGGAGGGCAATCAGCCCCAGCATTTT.

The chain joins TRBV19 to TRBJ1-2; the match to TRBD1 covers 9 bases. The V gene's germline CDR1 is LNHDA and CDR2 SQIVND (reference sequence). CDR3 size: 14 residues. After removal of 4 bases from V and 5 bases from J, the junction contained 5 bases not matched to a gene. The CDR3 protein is CASSTGQGIYGYTF. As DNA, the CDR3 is TGTGCCAGTAGTACGGGACAGGGTATTTATGGCTACACCTTC.

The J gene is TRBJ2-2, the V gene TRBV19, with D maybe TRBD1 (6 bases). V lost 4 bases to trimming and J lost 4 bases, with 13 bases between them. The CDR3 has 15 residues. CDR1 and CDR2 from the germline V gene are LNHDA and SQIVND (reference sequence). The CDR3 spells CASSTLLGGTGELFF. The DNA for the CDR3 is TGTGCCAGTAGTACGCTCCTAGGGGGCACCGGGGAGCTGTTTTTT.

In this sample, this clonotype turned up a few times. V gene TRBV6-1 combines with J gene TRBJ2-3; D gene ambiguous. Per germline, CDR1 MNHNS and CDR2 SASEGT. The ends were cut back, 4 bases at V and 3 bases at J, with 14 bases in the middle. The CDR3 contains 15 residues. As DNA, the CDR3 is TGTGCCAGCAGTGTACTCACGCCCATGACAGATACGCAGTATTTT. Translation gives CASSVLTPMTDTQYF.

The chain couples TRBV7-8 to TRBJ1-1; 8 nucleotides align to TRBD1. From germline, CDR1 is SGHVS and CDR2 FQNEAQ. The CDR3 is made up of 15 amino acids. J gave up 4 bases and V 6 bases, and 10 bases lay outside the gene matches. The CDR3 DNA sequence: TGTGCCAGCAGGCAGCTAAGACAGGGGAGCACTGAAGCTTTCTTT. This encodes CASRQLRQGSTEAFF.

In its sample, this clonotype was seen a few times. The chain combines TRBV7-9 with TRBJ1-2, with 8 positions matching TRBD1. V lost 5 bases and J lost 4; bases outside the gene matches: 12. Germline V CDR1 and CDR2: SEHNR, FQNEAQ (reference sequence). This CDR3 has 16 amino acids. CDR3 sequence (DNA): TGTGCCAGCAGCCCCCCAGGGGGCTTAGTTTCCTATGGCTACACCTTC. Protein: CASSPPGGLVSYGYTF.

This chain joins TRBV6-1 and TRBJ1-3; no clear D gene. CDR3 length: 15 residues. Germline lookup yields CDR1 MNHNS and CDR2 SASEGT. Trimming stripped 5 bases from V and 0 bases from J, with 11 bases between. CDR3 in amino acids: CASSKSRFSGNTIYF. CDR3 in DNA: TGTGCCAGCAGTAAGAGTCGTTTCTCTGGAAACACCATATATTTT.

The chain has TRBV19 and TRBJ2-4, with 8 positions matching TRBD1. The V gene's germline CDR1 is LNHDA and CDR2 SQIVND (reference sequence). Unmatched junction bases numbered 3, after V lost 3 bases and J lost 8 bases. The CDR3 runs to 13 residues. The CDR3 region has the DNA TGTGCCAGTAGTATGGACAGGGTGGACATTCAGTACTTC. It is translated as CASSMDRVDIQYF.

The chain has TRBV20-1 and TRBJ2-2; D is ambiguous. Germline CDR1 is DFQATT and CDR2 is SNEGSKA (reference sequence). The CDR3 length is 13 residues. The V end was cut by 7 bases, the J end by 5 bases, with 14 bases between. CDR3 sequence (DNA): TGCAGTGGACGGTCGGCTCGGACCGGGGAGCTGTTTTTT. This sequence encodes CSGRSARTGELFF.

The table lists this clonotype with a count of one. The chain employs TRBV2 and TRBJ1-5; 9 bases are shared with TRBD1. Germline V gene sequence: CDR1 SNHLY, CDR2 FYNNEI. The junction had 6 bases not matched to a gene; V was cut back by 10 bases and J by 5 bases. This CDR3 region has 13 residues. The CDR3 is CATTGGFDQPQHF. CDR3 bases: TGTGCCACGACAGGGGGGTTTGATCAGCCCCAGCATTTT.

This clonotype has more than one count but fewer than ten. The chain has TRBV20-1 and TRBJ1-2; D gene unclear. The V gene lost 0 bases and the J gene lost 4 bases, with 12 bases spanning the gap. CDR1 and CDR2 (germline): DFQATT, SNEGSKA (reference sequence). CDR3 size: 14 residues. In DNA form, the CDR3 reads TGCAGTGCTAGAGATCTGCTCCTAAGCTATGGCTACACCTTC. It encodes CSARDLLLSYGYTF.

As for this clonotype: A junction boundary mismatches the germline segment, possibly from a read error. As DNA, the CDR3 is TGTGCCAGCAGCGTAGCCGGGACTAGCGGGAGCGTTCTACAAGAGACCCAGTACTTC. It specifies CASSVAGTSGSVLQETQYF. The chain uses TRBV7-2 and TRBJ2-5, with 14 bases lining up with TRBD2. The germline CDR1 and CDR2 sequences are SGHTA and FQGNSA. The CDR3 totals 19 residues.

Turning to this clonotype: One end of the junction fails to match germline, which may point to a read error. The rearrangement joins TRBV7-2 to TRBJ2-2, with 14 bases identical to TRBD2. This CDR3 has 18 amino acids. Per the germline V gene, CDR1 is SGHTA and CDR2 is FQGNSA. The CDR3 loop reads CASGFMTSGGVNTGELFF. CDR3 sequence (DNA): TGTGCCAGCGGCTTCATGACTAGCGGGGGGGTGAACACCGGGGAGCTGTTTTTT.

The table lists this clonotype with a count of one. The CDR3 region has the DNA TGTGCCTGGGGACAACTGAACACTGAAGCTTTCTTT. The encoded protein is CAWGQLNTEAFF. The chain joins TRBV30 to TRBJ1-1; D is perhaps TRBD1 (5 bases). The CDR3 runs 12 residues. The V end was cut by 5 bases, the J end by 0 bases, with 7 bases between. CDR1 and CDR2 from the germline V gene are GTSNPN and SVGIG (reference sequence). Complete variable domain (other parts from reference TRBV30 and TRBJ1-1): SQTIHQWPATLVQPVGSPLSLECTVEGTSNPNLYWYRQAAGRGLQLLFYSVGIGQISSEVPQNLSASRPQDRQFILSSKKLLLSDSGFYLCAWGQLNTEAFFGQGTRLTVV.

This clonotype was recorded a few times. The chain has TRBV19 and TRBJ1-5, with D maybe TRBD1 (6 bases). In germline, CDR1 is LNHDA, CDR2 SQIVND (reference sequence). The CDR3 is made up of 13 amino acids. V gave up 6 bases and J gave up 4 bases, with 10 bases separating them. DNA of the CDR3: TGTGCCAGTAGCCAACAGGGAAATCAGCCCCAGCATTTT. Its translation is CASSQQGNQPQHF. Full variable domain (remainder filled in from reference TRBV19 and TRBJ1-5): DGGITQSPKYLFRKEGQNVTLSCEQNLNHDAMYWYRQDPGQGLRLIYYSQIVNDFQKGDIAEGYSVSREKKESFPLTVTSAQKNPTAFYLCASSQQGNQPQHFGDGTRLSIL.

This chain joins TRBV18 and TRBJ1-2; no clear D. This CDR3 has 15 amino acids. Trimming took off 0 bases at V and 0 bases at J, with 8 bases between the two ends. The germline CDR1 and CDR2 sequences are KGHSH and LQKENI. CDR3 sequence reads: CASSPPTDPNYGYTF. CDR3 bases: TGTGCCAGCTCACCACCGACGGATCCTAACTATGGCTACACCTTC.

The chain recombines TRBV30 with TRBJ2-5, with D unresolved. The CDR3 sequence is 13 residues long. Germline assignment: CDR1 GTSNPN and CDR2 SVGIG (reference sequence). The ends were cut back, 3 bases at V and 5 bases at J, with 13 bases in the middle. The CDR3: CAWSGALGETQYF. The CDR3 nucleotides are TGTGCCTGGAGCGGAGCCCTAGGCGAGACCCAGTACTTC. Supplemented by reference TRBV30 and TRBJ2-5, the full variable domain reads SQTIHQWPATLVQPVGSPLSLECTVEGTSNPNLYWYRQAAGRGLQLLFYSVGIGQISSEVPQNLSASRPQDRQFILSSKKLLLSDSGFYLCAWSGALGETQYFGPGTRLLVL.

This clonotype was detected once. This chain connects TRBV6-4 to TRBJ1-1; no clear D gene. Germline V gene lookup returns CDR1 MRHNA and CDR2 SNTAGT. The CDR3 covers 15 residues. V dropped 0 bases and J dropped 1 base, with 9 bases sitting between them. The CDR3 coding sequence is TGTGCCAGCAGTGACTCGACTGCCGGGAACACTGAAGCTTTCTTT. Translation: CASSDSTAGNTEAFF.

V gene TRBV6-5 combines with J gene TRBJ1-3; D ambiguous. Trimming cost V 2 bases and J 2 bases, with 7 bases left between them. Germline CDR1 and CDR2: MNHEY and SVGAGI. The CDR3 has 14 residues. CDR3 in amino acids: CASSYERTGNTIYF. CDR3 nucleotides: TGTGCCAGCAGTTACGAAAGGACTGGAAACACCATATATTTT.